This is a list of T cell receptor beta chains from one sample in a study of radiation and T cells in renal cell carcinoma. Repertoires were generated with immunoSEQ multiplex PCR, while TCRdb's copy carries only in-frame clones and drops some. The sample has around 80,000 clones; 82% are singletons. The source material was blood, sampled from a patient whose treatment included radiotherapy and nephrectomy. The receptors shown here come from a man aged 60 to 75 with renal cell carcinoma. The CDR3 runs from the conserved cysteine through the conserved F or W. The D gene is left open where the match is weak. Expanded clones are given a class, and other clones once, few, many or no size at all.

>TRBV5-1|-|TRBJ1-1|TRBD1
TGCGCCAGCCAGGACAGGGCGAACACTGAAGCTTTCTTT
CASQDRANTEAFF
>TRBV10-3|-|TRBJ2-7|TRBD1
TGTGCCATCAGTCCTGGACAGGGGTACGAGCAGTACTTC
CAISPGQGYEQYF
>TRBV30|-|TRBJ1-4|-
TGTGCCTGGAACCAGCGACAGGATCGGGAGAAACTGTTTTTT
CAWNQRQDREKLFF
>TRBV27|few|TRBJ1-5|TRBD1
TGTGCCAGCAGTTTCGGGACAGGGGATAATCAGCCCCAGCATTTT
CASSFGTGDNQPQHF
>TRBV7-2|-|TRBJ1-6|-
TGTGCCAGCAGCCCCCAGGGAGGTGGGAATTCACCCCTCCACTTT
CASSPQGGGNSPLHF
>TRBV7-6|-|TRBJ2-7|-
TGTGCCAGCAGCTTAGAGGGTAGCGGTTCCTACGAGCAGTACTTC
CASSLEGSGSYEQYF
>TRBV2|-|TRBJ2-7|TRBD2
TGTGCCAGCAATCGGGAGGGCCAAAGGTCCTACGAGCAGTACTTC
CASNREGQRSYEQYF
>TRBV6-4|few|TRBJ2-3|-
TGTGCCAGCAGCCAGGAGTCCAGCACAGATACGCAGTATTTT
CASSQESSTDTQYF
>TRBV7-2|-|TRBJ2-7|TRBD1
TGTGCCAGCAGCAAACACAGGGGGCCCTACGAGCAGTACTTC
CASSKHRGPYEQYF
>TRBV6-1|-|TRBJ2-7|-
TGTGCCGGAGGCTGGTACAGGGAAGCCGAGCAGTACTTC
CAGGWYREAEQYF
>TRBV10-3|-|TRBJ1-2|-
TGTGCCATCAGTGAGTCAGGGAATGGCTACACCTTC
CAISESGNGYTF
>TRBV7-3|-|TRBJ2-3|TRBD2
TGTGCCAGCAGCCCAAATAGTAGCGGGAGGGATACGCAGTATTTT
CASSPNSSGRDTQYF
>TRBV18|-|TRBJ2-3|-
TGTGCCAGCTCATCATCGGGCTCGAGTGGCGATACGCAGTATTTT
CASSSSGSSGDTQYF
>TRBV30|once|TRBJ2-1|TRBD1
TGTGCCTGGAGTCCGCCGGGACAGGGCTACAATGAGCAGTTCTTC
CAWSPPGQGYNEQFF
>TRBV28|-|TRBJ2-2|TRBD1
TGTGCCAGCAGTTTTGCGGGACAGGCTAACACCGGGGAGCTGTTTTTT
CASSFAGQANTGELFF
>TRBV5-1|-|TRBJ2-5|-
TGCGCCAGCAGCTTGGCGCCGCCGGAGACCCAGTACTTC
CASSLAPPETQYF
>TRBV29-1|-|TRBJ1-2|TRBD1
TGCAGCGTTGACGGGACCGGGACAGATGACTATGGCTACACCTTC
CSVDGTGTDDYGYTF
>TRBV4-2|-|TRBJ1-1|TRBD1
TGTGCCAGCAGCCAAGGACAGGGGGGCCCCGGGGAAGCTTTCTTT
CASSQGQGGPGEAFF
>TRBV28|many|TRBJ2-1|-
TGTGCCAGCAGGACCCATCGGGTTTCGGATGAGCAGTTCTTC
CASRTHRVSDEQFF
>TRBV27|-|TRBJ2-5|-
TGTGCCAGCAGTTTAGTGGTGGGGGAGACCCAGTACTTC
CASSLVVGETQYF
>TRBV28|-|TRBJ1-5|TRBD1
TGTGCCAGCATTACAGGGGGCGGTCAGCCCCAGCATTTT
CASITGGGQPQHF
>TRBV5-1|few|TRBJ2-3|TRBD2
TGCGCCAGCAGCTTGGTAGCGGGAGTCACAGATACGCAGTATTTT
CASSLVAGVTDTQYF
>TRBV30|-|TRBJ2-1|TRBD2
TGTGCCTGGAGTCTTAGCGGGAGGGCATACAATGAGCAGTTCTTC
CAWSLSGRAYNEQFF
>TRBV4-2|-|TRBJ1-6|-
TGTGCCAGCGCGTCCGGGACGACGAGTTCACCCCTCCACTTT
CASASGTTSSPLHF
>TRBV30|once|TRBJ2-2|TRBD2
TGTGCCTGGAGGCGGGAGGGGGAAAGCGGGGAGCTGTTTTTT
CAWRREGESGELFF
>TRBV5-1|-|TRBJ2-6|TRBD1
TGCGCCAGCAGCTTACAGGGGATATCAGCCAACGTCCTGACTTTC
CASSLQGISANVLTF
>TRBV29-1|-|TRBJ2-7|-
TGCAGCGTTGCCGAGGCCAGGGCCGAGCAGTACTTC
CSVAEARAEQYF
>TRBV28|few|TRBJ1-2|TRBD1
TGTGCCAGCACTCCCTCTCCAGGGGGCGACTATGGCTACACCTTC
CASTPSPGGDYGYTF
>TRBV9|-|TRBJ1-1|-
TGTGCCAGCAGCGTAGCAGGAGGAGGTCCTGAAGCTTTCTTT
CASSVAGGGPEAFF
>TRBV5-1|-|TRBJ2-7|-
TGCGCCAGCAGCTCCGAAATTACCTACGAGCAGTACTTC
CASSSEITYEQYF
>TRBV30|-|TRBJ1-6|TRBD1
TGTGCCTGGAGCTTGGCACTCCGCGGGACAGGGAGGTCACCCCTCCACTTT
CAWSLALRGTGRSPLHF
>TRBV5-1|-|TRBJ2-7|-
TGCGCCAGCAGCTTCCACTCTGGCAGTCCCTCCTCCTACGAGCAGTACTTC
CASSFHSGSPSSYEQYF
>TRBV15|-|TRBJ2-7|-
TGTGCCACCAGCAGAGATTACGCGAGCTCCTACGAGCAGTACTTC
CATSRDYASSYEQYF
>TRBV11-2|-|TRBJ2-7|-
TGTGCCAGCAGCTTAGAACCGGGACCTACCTACGAGCAGTACTTC
CASSLEPGPTYEQYF
>TRBV27|-|TRBJ2-3|-
TGTGCCAGCAGTTTAATCCCCCCCACTCTAGCATTCACAGATACGCAGTATTTT
CASSLIPPTLAFTDTQYF
>TRBV14|-|TRBJ2-3|-
TGTGCCAGCAGCCGGGGAATCGGGAGCACAGATACGCAGTATTTT
CASSRGIGSTDTQYF
>TRBV6-5|-|TRBJ2-1|TRBD2
TGTGCCAGCAGTCTAGCGGGAGCCTACTACAATGAGCAGTTCTTC
CASSLAGAYYNEQFF
>TRBV5-1|few|TRBJ2-7|-
TGCGCCAGCAGCCCCCGGAGCTCCTACGAGCAGTACTTC
CASSPRSSYEQYF
>TRBV27|-|TRBJ2-7|-
TGTGCCAGCAGTCCCCCCCCCGTAGCGGCTCGGCACGAGCAGTACTTC
CASSPPPVAARHEQYF
>TRBV12-5|-|TRBJ2-1|TRBD2
TGTGCTAGTGGTCTCTCCCAACGGGAGGGCCTGGGGTACAATGAGCAGTTCTTC
CASGLSQREGLGYNEQFF
>TRBV6-6|-|TRBJ1-5|-
TGTGCCAGCAGTTACCGGGGCAGGTACCAGCCCCAGCATTTT
CASSYRGRYQPQHF
>TRBV19|-|TRBJ2-2|-
TGTGCCAGTATCGTAGCAGGGACGAACACCGGGGAGCTGTTTTTT
CASIVAGTNTGELFF
>TRBV6-5|-|TRBJ2-7|-
TGTGCCAGCAGTTCGGGGGAGCAGTACTTC
CASSSGEQYF
>TRBV6-1|-|TRBJ2-7|-
TGTGCCAGCAGTGAAGCACAGGGACTCGGGCAGTACTTC
CASSEAQGLGQYF
>TRBV27|-|TRBJ2-7|TRBD1
TGTGCCAGCAGGGGGGACAGGGCCGAGCAGTACTTC
CASRGDRAEQYF
>TRBV19|medium-sized|TRBJ2-7|-
TGTGCCAGTAGTATAGGTTGGGGCGAGCAGTACTTC
CASSIGWGEQYF
>TRBV4-1|-|TRBJ2-1|TRBD2
TGCGCCAGCAGCCAGGTGGGGGAGGGCGGTAATGAGCAGTTCTTC
CASSQVGEGGNEQFF
>TRBV6-1|-|TRBJ2-7|-
TGTGCCAGCGCTCACTACGAGCAGTACTTC
CASAHYEQYF
>TRBV18|-|TRBJ2-7|TRBD1
TGTGCCAGCTCACCGGGACAGTTAGACGAGCAGTACTTC
CASSPGQLDEQYF
>TRBV19|once|TRBJ2-7|TRBD2
TGTGCCAGTAGTAGTCTAGCGGGAGTGAGCGAGCAGTACTTC
CASSSLAGVSEQYF
>TRBV29-1|-|TRBJ2-7|TRBD1
TGCAGCGTTGAAGGCGACAGGGCCCTGGGGTACGAGCAGTACTTC
CSVEGDRALGYEQYF
>TRBV10-3|-|TRBJ2-5|-
TGTGCCATCAAGGGCCAAAATCTGGGAGAGACCCAGTACTTC
CAIKGQNLGETQYF